Listed below are T cell receptor beta chains from one sample, sequenced in a study of T cell repertoires in cytomegalovirus infection. TCRdb reprocessed the reads via MiXCR and lists one record per CDR3 protein. The repertoire has fewer than 300,000 distinct CDR3 sequences, about a quarter of them found once; the top ten carry approximately 14%. Sequenced sample: PBMCs. The receptors derive from a human donor in good health (CMV status not recorded). Some clones in this sample may be carry-over from other donors' samples. CDR3s include the opening cysteine and the closing phenylalanine or tryptophan. A D gene is named only where the DNA matches it firmly. Rows give clone size only sometimes, using once, few, many, or a class for an expanded clone.

CDR3 protein: CASSPGRGNEKLFF; CDR3 DNA: TGTGCCAGCAGCCCAGGAAGGGGGAATGAAAAACTGTTTTTT; D gene: NA; clone size: few; J gene: TRBJ1-4; V gene: TRBV7-9
CDR3 protein: CASSLVYRATNQPQHF; CDR3 DNA: TGTGCCAGCAGCTTAGTCTACAGGGCCACCAATCAGCCCCAGCATTTT; D gene: NA; clone size: many; J gene: TRBJ1-5; V gene: TRBV7-2
CDR3 protein: CAMNTHRGNQPQHF; CDR3 DNA: TGTGCCATGAATACGCACAGGGGGAATCAGCCCCAGCATTTT; D gene: TRBD1; clone size: NA; J gene: TRBJ1-5; V gene: TRBV10-3
CDR3 protein: CASSAQGLANEKLFF; CDR3 DNA: TGTGCCAGCAGTGCACAGGGGCTAGCTAATGAAAAACTGTTTTTT; D gene: TRBD1; clone size: NA; J gene: TRBJ1-4; V gene: TRBV12-3/TRBV12-4
CDR3 protein: CATLFEPARTEAFF; CDR3 DNA: TGTGCCACCCTATTTGAACCGGCGAGAACTGAAGCTTTCTTT; D gene: NA; clone size: NA; J gene: TRBJ1-1; V gene: TRBV10-3
CDR3 protein: CASSPFTASYNEQFF; CDR3 DNA: TGTGCCAGCAGCCCGTTCACAGCCTCCTACAATGAGCAGTTCTTC; D gene: NA; clone size: once; J gene: TRBJ2-1; V gene: TRBV2
CDR3 protein: CASTITPPRADTQYF; CDR3 DNA: TGTGCCAGCACCATAACCCCCCCTAGGGCAGATACGCAGTATTTT; D gene: NA; clone size: few; J gene: TRBJ2-3; V gene: TRBV28
CDR3 protein: CSVGSTGGGQPQHF; CDR3 DNA: TGCAGCGTTGGCAGTACAGGGGGCGGTCAGCCCCAGCATTTT; D gene: TRBD1; clone size: few; J gene: TRBJ1-5; V gene: TRBV29-1
CDR3 protein: CASSVDRTYEQYF; CDR3 DNA: TGTGCCAGCAGCGTAGACCGCACCTACGAGCAGTACTTC; D gene: NA; clone size: many; J gene: TRBJ2-7; V gene: TRBV7-2
CDR3 protein: CASSTGMNTEAFF; CDR3 DNA: TGTGCCAGCAGTACGGGAATGAACACTGAAGCTTTCTTT; D gene: NA; clone size: NA; J gene: TRBJ1-1; V gene: TRBV27